The source of this T cell receptor (beta chain) is a study of shared clonotypes between healthy human individuals. General study findings and limits: Expectations were that clonotype sharing among donors would be affected by sequencing depth.

CDR1 SGHTA and CDR2 FQGNSA come from the germline V gene. V was pared by 4 bases and J by 7 bases, with 13 bases between. The CDR3 totals 13 residues. Tens of millions of PBMCs went into genomic DNA for unsorted samples. At a deep level, the assay was run. Genomic DNA (from each subset) was split evenly across several immunoSEQ plates. This table comes from immunoSEQ multiplex PCR, and its TCRdb copy is limited to in-frame clones, with some not included. This sample has roughly 500,000 clones, with approximately 84% found just once. This clone was recorded a few times. Its antigen is undetermined. The source is a woman in her thirties or forties in good health. Some clones in this sample may be carry-over from other donors' samples. The chain has TRBV7-2 and TRBJ1-2; D is ambiguous. Specimen: PBMCs. CDR3 nucleotides: TGTGCCAGCAGCTCAGGAGGGTCGGTTGGCTACACCTTC. Amino acids: CASSSGGSVGYTF.